Presented here are 31 T cell receptor beta chains from one specimen sequenced in a study of tissue T cells after allogeneic stem cell transplantation. Sequencing was performed with immunoSEQ multiplex PCR; in TCRdb, only in-frame clones are kept and a portion is missing. Of approximately 420 clones in the sample, around 45% were seen once. Time point here: mouse harvest day 14 after allogeneic transplant. Mouse grafts combined 10^7 T-cell-depleted bone marrow cells with 10^6 splenic CD5+ T cells. Sample: blood. These receptors came from a female BALB/c mouse given C57BL/6 T cells with graft-versus-host disease after an allogeneic hematopoietic cell transplant.

A note on this clone: Germline and genes here are mouse. Read coverage stops 1 residue before the CDR3 terminus; the germline J gene supplies the remainder. The chain recombines TRBV15 with TRBJ2-1, with 7 bases fitting TRBD2. Germline V gene sequence: CDR1 SGHND, CDR2 FRSKSL. The CDR3 is 14 amino acids. With V trimmed by 1 base and J by 3 bases, 0 bases remained unmatched. The chain's CDR3 is CASSLGGGYAEQFF. Partial CDR3 DNA: TGTGCCAGCAGTTTAGGGGGGGGCTATGCTGAGCAGTTC.

About this clone itself: All gene names here are mouse names. The CDR3 end is not reached by the read, which stops 1 residue before it; the germline J gene fills it in. The chain links TRBV26 to TRBJ1-1; weak D call: TRBD1 (6 bases). CDR1 and CDR2 from the germline V gene are KGHPV and FQNQEV (reference sequence). V was shortened by 4 bases and J by 0 bases, with 9 bases between the two germline ends. This CDR3 contains 14 residues. The covered CDR3 bases are TGTGCCAGCAGTCGGACAGCTGCAAACACAGAAGTCTTC. Translated, it gives CASSRTAANTEVF. The full CDR3 reads CASSRTAANTEVFF. The variable domain in full, with the rest retrieved from reference TRBV26 and TRBJ1-1, is NSKVIQTPRYLVKGQGQKAKMRCIPEKGHPVVFWYQQNKNNEFKFLINFQNQEVLQQIDMTEKRFSAECPSNSPCSLEIQSSEAGDSALYLCASSRTAANTEVFFGKGTRLTVV.

A remark on this clone: The genes are named according to mouse. Coverage ceases 1 residue before the CDR3 finishes, and the germline J gene fills in the end. V gene TRBV3 combines with J gene TRBJ1-1; D call uncertain. This CDR3 spans 14 amino acids. V lost 5 bases and J 2 bases, leaving 12 bases between the germline ends. Germline V gives CDR1 SNHLY, CDR2 FYNGKV (reference sequence). The CDR3 sequence: CASSLFQANTEVFF. The CDR3 bases that were read are TGTGCCAGCAGCCTGTTTCAGGCCAACACAGAAGTCTTC. The full variable domain, with the rest looked up from reference TRBV3 and TRBJ1-1, is GPKVLQIPSHQIIDMGQMVTLNCDPVSNHLYFYWYKQILGQQMEFLVNFYNGKVMEKSKLFKDQFSVERPDGSYFTLKIQPTALEDSAVYFCASSLFQANTEVFFGKGTRLTVV.

This clone was picked up a small number of times. Gene labels here are mouse ones. The read is 1 residue too short to cover the CDR3 end, so that end is filled in from the germline J gene. The V call is TRBV15, the J call TRBJ1-1; tentative D call: TRBD1 (5 bases). V was trimmed by 7 bases and J by 0 bases, leaving 9 bases between them. Germline values: CDR1 SGHND, CDR2 FRSKSL. The length of the CDR3 is 13 residues. CDR3 DNA (partial): TGTGCCAGCATCGGGACGGCAAACACAGAAGTCTTC. It is translated as CASIGTANTEVF. The CDR3 in full is CASIGTANTEVFF.

The count of this clone is one. Genes and germline are mouse. The read gets to within 1 residue of the CDR3 end, and the germline J gene fills in the rest. The chain links TRBV13-1 to TRBJ1-2, with TRBD1 as a possible D gene (5 bases). The CDR3 is 14 residues long. V was clipped by 5 bases and J by 0 bases, with 11 bases between them. The germline CDR1 and CDR2 sequences are NSHNY and SYGAGN. The CDR3: CASSHWGANSDYTF. The DNA read from the CDR3 is TGTGCCAGCAGCCATTGGGGGGCAAACTCCGACTACACC.

Notes on this clone: Gene names and germline refer to mouse. The CDR3 is cut off 1 residue early in the read; its end comes from the germline J gene. The chain employs TRBV13-1 and TRBJ1-1; 8 nucleotides align to TRBD1. Germline-derived CDR1 and CDR2 are NSHNY and SYGAGN. The CDR3 spans 15 residues. Unmatched junction bases numbered 3, after V lost 1 base and J lost 1 base. The CDR3 loop reads CASSDPGQGNTEVFF. CDR3 DNA (partial): TGTGCCAGCAGTGATCCCGGACAGGGAAACACAGAAGTCTTC.

This clone has just a few counts. Genes and germline come from the mouse. With the read ending 1 residue before the CDR3 end, the germline J gene is used to fill in that end. The chain carries TRBV17 and TRBJ2-2; D is undetermined. Germline V gives CDR1 MNHDT, CDR2 YYDKIL. V lost 3 bases, J lost 0 bases, and 2 bases lay in between. The CDR3 covers 13 residues. The CDR3 bases that were read are TGTGCTAGCAGTAGTTCAAACACCGGGCAGCTCTAC. Protein: CASSSSNTGQLY. The CDR3 as a whole reads CASSSSNTGQLYF.

The table lists this clone with a few counts. Gene names and germline match the mouse. Read data end 1 residue before the CDR3 end; the end is taken from the germline J gene. The chain joins TRBV16 to TRBJ2-7; D not resolved. V gave up 4 bases and J gave up 0 bases, with 4 bases separating them. Germline CDR1 and CDR2: SGHSA and FRNQAP. The CDR3 covers 12 residues. CDR3 sequence: CASSSSSYEQYF. The CDR3 bases that were read are TGTGCAAGCAGCTCCAGCTCCTATGAACAGTAC. Using reference TRBV16 and TRBJ2-7 for the parts outside the CDR3, the full variable domain is NAGVIQTPRHKVTGKGQEATLWCEPISGHSAVFWYRQTIVQGLEFLTYFRNQAPIDDSGMPKERFSAQMPNQSHSTLKIQSTQPQDSAVYLCASSSSSYEQYFGPGTRLTVL.

Comments on this clone: Mouse gene names and germline throughout. The CDR3 end is not reached by the read, which stops 1 residue before it; the germline J gene fills it in. The chain carries TRBV13-3 and TRBJ1-3; D unclear. The V end was cut by 7 bases, the J end by 0 bases, with 5 bases between. This CDR3 has 12 amino acids. Germline lookup yields CDR1 NNHDY and CDR2 SYVADS. The chain's CDR3 is CASCSSGNTLYF. The CDR3 DNA, read in part, is TGTGCCAGCTGCTCTTCTGGAAATACGCTCTAT. The complete variable domain, with remaining parts taken from reference TRBV13-3 and TRBJ1-3, reads EAAVTQSPRSKVAVTGGKVTLSCHQTNNHDYMYWYRQDTGHGLRLIHYSYVADSTEKGDIPDGYKASRPSQENFSLILELASLSQTAVYFCASCSSGNTLYFGEGSRLIVV.

As for this clone: Gene names follow the mouse nomenclature. Read coverage stops 1 residue before the CDR3 terminus; the germline J gene supplies the remainder. The J gene is TRBJ2-2, the V gene TRBV3, with D uncertain. V gave up 6 bases and J gave up 0 bases, with 8 bases separating them. The CDR3 contains 14 residues. Germline V gives CDR1 SNHLY, CDR2 FYNGKV (reference sequence). Incomplete CDR3 DNA: TGTGCCAGCAGACCGGGGTCAAACACCGGGCAGCTCTAC. It codes for CASRPGSNTGQLY. The CDR3 in its entirety is CASRPGSNTGQLYF.

This clone was found a few times. All gene names here are mouse names. Read coverage stops 1 residue before the CDR3 terminus; the germline J gene supplies the remainder. The chain recombines TRBV3 with TRBJ2-7; the match to TRBD2 covers 10 bases. The CDR3 has 15 amino acids. Germline loops: CDR1 SNHLY, CDR2 FYNGKV (reference sequence). J lost 1 base, V lost 5 bases, and 5 bases had no gene match. The covered CDR3 bases are TGTGCCAGCAGCCCAGACTGGGGGGCGTCCTATGAACAGTAC. Translation: CASSPDWGASYEQY. The whole CDR3 region reads CASSPDWGASYEQYF.

This clone appeared once. The gene names here belong to mouse. Sequencing ends 1 residue short of the CDR3 end; the germline J gene provides the rest. J is TRBJ2-4 and V is TRBV16, with D uncertain. The CDR3 is made up of 13 amino acids. CDR1 SGHSA and CDR2 FRNQAP come from the germline V gene. V was clipped by 0 bases and J by 2 bases, with 3 bases between them. The DNA read from the CDR3 is TGTGCAAGCAGCTTAGACAATCAAAACACCTTGTAC. Its translation is CASSLDNQNTLY. The whole CDR3 is CASSLDNQNTLYF.

To note about this clone: Mouse names are used for the genes. The read terminates 1 residue before the CDR3 end, so the remaining end is supplied by the germline J gene. The chain recombines TRBV16 with TRBJ2-5; 9 positions match TRBD2. After removal of 5 bases from V and 4 bases from J, the junction contained 4 bases not matched to a gene. The CDR3 sequence is 14 residues long. Germline values: CDR1 SGHSA, CDR2 FRNQAP. The sequenced part of the CDR3 DNA is TGTGCAAGCAGCGTGGGACTGGGAAAAGACACCCAGTAC. This translates into CASSVGLGKDTQY. The entire CDR3 protein is CASSVGLGKDTQYF.

Concerning this clone itself: Any gene name here is a mouse gene name. The read ends 1 residue before the CDR3 terminus; that terminus is restored from the germline J gene. The rearrangement joins TRBV26 to TRBJ2-4; 12 bases agree with TRBD1. V was pared by 6 bases and J by 8 bases, with 9 bases of the junction left unmatched. Germline CDR1 and CDR2: KGHPV and FQNQEV (reference sequence). CDR3 length: 15 residues. This chain's CDR3 is CASRGQGAHGGTLYF. CDR3 DNA, as far as it was read: TGTGCCAGCAGGGGACAGGGGGCGCACGGGGGCACCTTGTAC.

A note on this clone: The gene names here belong to mouse. CDR3 DNA (partial): TGTGCCAGCGGTGACAGGGGGCGAGGAAATACGCTCTAT. Translating it yields CASGDRGRGNTLY. The CDR3 in its entirety is CASGDRGRGNTLYF. This chain uses TRBV13-2 with TRBJ1-3, with 8 bases that match TRBD1. The CDR3 extends 1 residue past the end of the read, so its final part is completed from the germline J gene. The CDR3 extends over 14 amino acids. CDR1 and CDR2 (germline): NNHNN, SYGAGS (reference sequence). The junction had 2 bases not matched to a gene; V was cut back by 2 bases and J by 4 bases.

Regarding this clone: Mouse names are used for the genes. The read falls 1 residue short of the CDR3 end, and the missing part is taken from the germline J gene. The chain couples TRBV2 to TRBJ2-3; D possibly matches TRBD1 or TRBD2 (5 bases each). V lost 0 bases to trimming and J lost 1 base, with 8 bases between them. Germline lookup yields CDR1 LGHNA and CDR2 YSYQKL. The CDR3 loop spans 15 amino acids. CDR3 sequence reads: CASSQEGVRAETLYF. The CDR3 DNA, read in part, is TGTGCCAGCAGCCAAGAGGGGGTCCGTGCAGAAACGCTGTAT.

On this clone itself: Here the gene names and germline are mouse. The read is 1 residue too short to cover the CDR3 end, so that end is filled in from the germline J gene. This chain links TRBV19 with TRBJ2-7, with D possibly TRBD2 on 6 matching bases. CDR3 size: 12 residues. Between the trimmed V and J ends, which lost 3 bases and 4 bases, there was a span of 8 bases. Germline V gene sequence: CDR1 FNHDT, CDR2 SITEND (reference sequence). Partial CDR3 DNA: TGTGCCAGCAGTAGTTGGGGGTATGAACAGTAC. Residues: CASSSWGYEQY. The entire CDR3 sequence reads CASSSWGYEQYF.

Concerning this clone: Gene names refer to mouse genes. The observed sequence ends 1 residue before the CDR3 terminus, with the missing tail filled in from the germline J gene. The gene calls are TRBV5 and TRBJ2-1; 9 bases match TRBD1. With 4 bases clipped from V and 7 bases from J, the junction kept 5 bases outside the gene matches. This CDR3 spans 14 amino acids. Germline V gene data show CDR1 as LGHNA and CDR2 as YNLKQL (reference sequence). CDR3 protein: CASSPGQGRAEQFF. CDR3 bases read: TGTGCCAGCAGCCCCGGACAGGGGAGAGCTGAGCAGTTC.

About this clone: The listed genes are named as in mouse. The CDR3 goes on 1 residue after the read ends, and that part is filled in from the germline J gene. This chain joins TRBV19 and TRBJ2-7; 9 nucleotides align to TRBD2. Unmatched junction bases numbered 5, after V lost 5 bases and J lost 5 bases. This CDR3 is built from 13 residues. Germline CDR1 FNHDT, CDR2 SITEND (reference sequence). This CDR3 is CASRNRDWDEQYF. The CDR3 bases that were read are TGTGCCAGCAGAAACCGGGACTGGGATGAACAGTAC.

Turning to this clone: The genes and germline here are from mouse. The read stops 1 residue short of the end of the CDR3; the missing end is completed from the germline J gene. The chain couples TRBV26 to TRBJ1-2; no reliable D call. CDR1 is KGHPV and CDR2 is FQNQEV in the germline V gene (reference sequence). This CDR3 contains 13 residues. The ends were cut back, 2 bases at V and 3 bases at J, with 7 bases in the middle. The CDR3 bases that were read are TGTGCCAGCAGTCTGGGACCGGACTCCGACTACACC. Amino acid sequence: CASSLGPDSDYT. The whole CDR3 protein is CASSLGPDSDYTF.

A single count supports this clone. These gene names are mouse names. The read terminates 1 residue ahead of where the CDR3 ends, so the germline J gene completes it. The gene calls are TRBV23 and TRBJ1-1; TRBD1 is taken as the D call from the table, unchecked against the DNA. Germline CDR1 reads KGHTA; CDR2 reads FQNQQP. This CDR3 has 13 residues. The CDR3 region is CSSSQLTGREVFF. CDR3 DNA (partial): TGCTCCAGCAGTCAATTGACAGGGAGAGAGGTCTTC. Complete variable domain (other parts from reference TRBV23 and TRBJ1-1): DAAVTQKPRYLIKMKGQEAEMKCIPEKGHTAVFWYQQKQSKELKFLIYFQNQQPLDQIDMVKERFSAVCPSSSLCSLGIRTCEAEDSALYLCSSSQLTGREVFFGKGTRLTVV.

Concerning this clone: Gene names follow the mouse nomenclature. The CDR3 end lies 1 residue beyond the end of the read and is filled in from the germline J gene. The chain couples TRBV26 to TRBJ1-4; D ambiguous. The CDR3 is 13 amino acids. Trimming pared 7 bases from V and 0 bases from J, leaving 6 bases between. Germline CDR1 reads KGHPV; CDR2 reads FQNQEV (reference sequence). The sequenced part of the CDR3 DNA is TGTGCCAGCACGCGTATTTCCAACGAAAGATTATTT. It codes for CASTRISNERLF. Given in full, the CDR3 is CASTRISNERLFF.

This clone showed up just a few times. The listed genes are named as in mouse. The read ends 1 residue early relative to the CDR3; the germline J gene fills the gap. J is TRBJ2-7 and V is TRBV13-3; the match to TRBD1 covers 9 bases. Germline assignment: CDR1 NNHDY and CDR2 SYVADS. The CDR3 runs to 15 residues. With V trimmed by 4 bases and J by 0 bases, 5 bases remained unmatched. This chain's CDR3 is CASSLRDRVSYEQYF. The covered CDR3 bases are TGTGCCAGCAGTCTCCGGGACAGGGTCTCCTATGAACAGTAC.

Turning to this clone: Gene names follow the mouse nomenclature. The read halts 1 residue ahead of the CDR3 end, with the missing end drawn from the germline J gene. This chain joins TRBV1 and TRBJ1-1, with 7 bases fitting TRBD1. V lost 7 bases to trimming and J lost 1 base; unmatched junction nucleotides: 6. This CDR3 region has 14 residues. Germline CDR1 is NSQYPW and CDR2 is LRSPGD (reference sequence). CDR3 protein: CTCMSRDRNTEVFF. The covered CDR3 bases are TGCACCTGCATGTCCCGGGACAGGAACACAGAAGTCTTC.

To note about this clone: Gene labels here are mouse ones. With the read ending 1 residue before the CDR3 end, the germline J gene is used to fill in that end. The V gene is TRBV23, the J gene TRBJ2-4; the table calls TRBD1, which could not be checked here. Germline CDR1 is KGHTA and CDR2 is FQNQQP. The CDR3 covers 14 residues. The CDR3 bases that were read are TGCTCCAGCAGTCAAGAGGGGTGGCAAAACACCTTGTAC. Its protein product is CSSSQEGWQNTLY. The complete CDR3 reads CSSSQEGWQNTLYF. Drawing the rest from reference TRBV23 and TRBJ2-4, the complete variable domain is DAAVTQKPRYLIKMKGQEAEMKCIPEKGHTAVFWYQQKQSKELKFLIYFQNQQPLDQIDMVKERFSAVCPSSSLCSLGIRTCEAEDSALYLCSSSQEGWQNTLYFGAGTRLSVL.

On this clone itself: The germline and genes are mouse ones. Incomplete CDR3 DNA: TGTGCCAGCAGTCTAACAAACTCCGACTACACC. Translated, it gives CASSLTNSDYT. The whole CDR3 reads CASSLTNSDYTF. This chain connects TRBV26 to TRBJ1-2; no clear D. The observed sequence ends 1 residue before the CDR3 terminus, with the missing tail filled in from the germline J gene. Germline V gives CDR1 KGHPV, CDR2 FQNQEV (reference sequence). V lost 3 bases, J lost 0 bases, and 2 bases lay in between. The CDR3 length is 12 residues.

This clone ranks as large. Mouse gene names and germline throughout. The sequenced fragment ends 1 residue before the CDR3 boundary, so the rest is inferred from the germline J gene. The V and J genes are TRBV3 and TRBJ2-1, with 11 nucleotides matching TRBD1. This CDR3 is built from 15 residues. Trimming took 5 bases from V and 3 from J; bases not matched to a gene: 3. Germline V lookup: CDR1 SNHLY, CDR2 FYNGKV (reference sequence). Incomplete CDR3 DNA: TGTGCCAGCAGCGTGGGGACAGGGGGCTATGCTGAGCAGTTC. It encodes CASSVGTGGYAEQF. The CDR3, in full, reads CASSVGTGGYAEQFF.

This clone was found once. All gene names here are mouse names. The DNA ends 1 residue before the CDR3 does, and the rest of the CDR3 is filled in from the germline J gene. The chain couples TRBV23 to TRBJ2-7; the table's D call, TRBD1, was not checked against the DNA. From germline, CDR1 is KGHTA and CDR2 FQNQQP. The CDR3 is 14 residues long. The sequenced part of the CDR3 DNA is TGCTCCAGCAGGGAGGACAGGAGCTCCTATGAACAGTAC. It encodes CSSREDRSSYEQY. The CDR3 as a whole reads CSSREDRSSYEQYF. Drawing the rest from reference TRBV23 and TRBJ2-7, the complete variable domain is DAAVTQKPRYLIKMKGQEAEMKCIPEKGHTAVFWYQQKQSKELKFLIYFQNQQPLDQIDMVKERFSAVCPSSSLCSLGIRTCEAEDSALYLCSSREDRSSYEQYFGPGTRLTVL.

In regard to this clone: Genes here carry mouse names. The DNA ends 1 residue before the CDR3 does, and the rest of the CDR3 is filled in from the germline J gene. This sequence joins TRBV12-1 and TRBJ1-3; 8 nucleotides line up with TRBD1. CDR1 and CDR2 from the germline V gene are SGHSN and HYEKVE. This CDR3 is built from 13 residues. V was clipped by 2 bases and J by 7 bases; unmatched bases: 3. CDR3 region: CASSRTGWNTLYF. CDR3 bases read: TGTGCCAGCTCTCGGACAGGGTGGAATACGCTCTAT.

In this sample, this clone turned up once. Mouse germline and gene names are used. The sequenced fragment ends 1 residue before the CDR3 boundary, so the rest is inferred from the germline J gene. The rearrangement uses TRBV4 and TRBJ2-7; D tentatively fits TRBD1 or TRBD2 (5 bases each). The CDR3 runs to 13 residues. The germline V and J ends were trimmed by 4 bases and 3 bases, with 10 bases remaining between them. Germline loops: CDR1 LGHDT, CDR2 YNNKQL (reference sequence). CDR3 DNA (partial): TGTGCCAGCAGCTTTCAGGGACGCTATGAACAGTAC. Translation gives CASSFQGRYEQY. The CDR3, in full, reads CASSFQGRYEQYF.

Of note for this clone: Genes here carry mouse names. The chain's CDR3 is CASSRLGGSSYEQYF. The sequenced CDR3 bases are TGTGCCAGCTCTCGACTGGGGGGGAGCTCCTATGAACAGTAC. The chain has TRBV12-2 and TRBJ2-7; 11 nucleotides match TRBD2. The read terminates 1 residue ahead of where the CDR3 ends, so the germline J gene completes it. Trimming removed 2 bases from V and 0 bases from J; junction bases left unmatched: 2. The CDR3 contains 15 residues. Germline loops: CDR1 SGHLS, CDR2 HYDKME.